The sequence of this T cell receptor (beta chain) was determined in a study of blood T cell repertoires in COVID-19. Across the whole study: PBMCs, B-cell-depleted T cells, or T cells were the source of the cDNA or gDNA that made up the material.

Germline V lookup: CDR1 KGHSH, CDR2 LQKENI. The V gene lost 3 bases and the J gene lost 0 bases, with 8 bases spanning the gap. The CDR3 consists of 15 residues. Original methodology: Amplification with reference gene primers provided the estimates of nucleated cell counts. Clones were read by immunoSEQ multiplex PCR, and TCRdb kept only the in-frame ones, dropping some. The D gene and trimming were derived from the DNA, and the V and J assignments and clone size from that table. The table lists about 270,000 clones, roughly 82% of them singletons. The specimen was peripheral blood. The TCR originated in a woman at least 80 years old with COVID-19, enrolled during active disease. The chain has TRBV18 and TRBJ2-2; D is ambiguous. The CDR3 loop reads CASSPDTTNTGELFF. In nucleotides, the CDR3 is TGTGCCAGCTCACCTGACACGACGAACACCGGGGAGCTGTTTTTT.